The next 25 T cell receptor beta chains were all read from a single sample in a study of blood T cell repertoires in COVID-19. The assay was immunoSEQ multiplex PCR, and TCRdb's table has in-frame clones only and misses some. Of some 300,000 clones in the sample, about 90% were seen once. Sequencing was performed on peripheral blood. All receptors derive from a man in his late teens or twenties with active or convalescent COVID-19.

This clone appeared once. CDR3 nucleotide sequence: TGCAGCGTTGCCTCGGGACAGGGGAACTACGAGCAGTACTTC. It encodes CSVASGQGNYEQYF. This chain connects TRBV29-1 to TRBJ2-7; 10 bases map to TRBD1. After removal of 4 bases from V and 3 bases from J, the junction contained 6 bases not matched to a gene. The CDR3 is 14 residues long. The germline CDR1 and CDR2 sequences are SQVTM and ANQGSEA.

The chain combines TRBV24-1 with TRBJ2-1; TRBD2 matches 10 bases. Trimming removed 5 bases from V and 5 bases from J; junction bases left unmatched: 17. This CDR3 comprises 19 residues. Per germline, CDR1 KGHDR and CDR2 SFDVKD. CDR3 residues: CATSASVGDPSGRHNEQFF. The CDR3 nucleotides read TGTGCCACCAGTGCATCAGTGGGGGACCCTAGCGGGAGACACAATGAGCAGTTCTTC.

The CDR3: CASSFDGGIPLHF. DNA for the CDR3: TGTGCCAGCAGCTTTGATGGGGGGATACCCCTCCACTTT. V usage is TRBV7-2 and J usage is TRBJ1-6; tentatively, D is TRBD1 (5 bases). This CDR3 has 13 amino acids. Trimming removed 3 bases at V and 12 bases at J, with 12 bases between. The germline gives CDR1 SGHTA, CDR2 FQGNSA.

This chain links TRBV7-6 with TRBJ2-7, with D possibly TRBD1 on 6 matching bases. The CDR3 runs 17 residues. CDR1 is SGHVS and CDR2 is FNYEAQ in the germline V gene. V lost 3 bases and J 2 bases, leaving 20 bases between the germline ends. In nucleotides, the CDR3 is TGTGCCAGCAGCTTGATTCCCCCACGGGACACCACCTACGAGCAGTACTTC. This encodes CASSLIPPRDTTYEQYF.

V is TRBV6-2 or TRBV6-3 and J is TRBJ2-5; D perhaps matches TRBD2 (6 bases). The length of the CDR3 is 15 residues. Germline CDR1 and CDR2: MNHEY and SVGEGT. Trimming stripped 1 base from V and 5 bases from J, with 14 bases between. The CDR3 loop is CASSYLPLAGETQYF. The CDR3 nucleotides are TGTGCCAGCAGTTACTTACCACTGGCGGGGGAGACCCAGTACTTC.

V is TRBV5-1 and J is TRBJ2-5; D may be TRBD2 (5 bases). The CDR3 spans 14 residues. CDR1 SGHRS and CDR2 YFSETQ come from the germline V gene. Between the trimmed V and J ends, which lost 0 bases and 3 bases, there was a span of 9 bases. CDR3 DNA sequence: TGCGCCAGCAGCTTGGTCAGCGGAGAAGAGACCCAGTACTTC. Translation gives CASSLVSGEETQYF.

The rearrangement uses TRBV2 and TRBJ1-5, with a weak D call TRBD1 (5 bases). The V gene's germline CDR1 is SNHLY and CDR2 FYNNEI. The length of the CDR3 is 14 residues. Trimming pared 5 bases from V and 3 bases from J, leaving 11 bases between. This CDR3 reads CASSLDRYNQPQHF. For the CDR3, the DNA is TGTGCCAGCAGTTTAGACAGATACAATCAGCCCCAGCATTTT. The full variable domain, in which reference TRBV2 and TRBJ1-5 provide the parts outside the CDR3, is EPEVTQTPSHQVTQMGQEVILRCVPISNHLYFYWYRQILGQKVEFLVSFYNNEISEKSEIFDDQFSVERPDGSNFTLKIRSTKLEDSAMYFCASSLDRYNQPQHFGDGTRLSIL.

This clone appeared once. The V and J genes are TRBV2 and TRBJ2-2; a possible D gene is TRBD2 (6 bases). The CDR3 sequence is 14 residues long. The germline gives CDR1 SNHLY, CDR2 FYNNEI. V lost 7 bases, J lost 4 bases, and 13 bases lay in between. DNA for the CDR3: TGTGCCAGCACCTCAGGGCGGGGCACCGGGGAGCTGTTTTTT. Amino acids: CASTSGRGTGELFF.

J is TRBJ2-3 and V is TRBV9; 11 bases are shared with TRBD1. This CDR3 has 16 residues. CDR1 and CDR2 (germline): SGDLS, YYNGEE. V lost 4 bases and J lost 5; bases outside the gene matches: 9. DNA for the CDR3: TGTGCCAGCAGCCACCGAGGACAGGGGGCAGGAGATACGCAGTATTTT. It specifies CASSHRGQGAGDTQYF.

The genes are TRBV4-1 and TRBJ2-5, with TRBD1 identical over 8 bases. This CDR3 has 15 amino acids. The junction had 6 bases not matched to a gene; V was cut back by 1 base and J by 5 bases. Germline lookup yields CDR1 MGHRA and CDR2 YSYEKL. The CDR3 coding sequence is TGCGCCAGCAGCCAAGGTGTAACAGGGGGTGAGACCCAGTACTTC. It codes for CASSQGVTGGETQYF.

The CDR3 loop is CASQTGTSFNYGYTF. The CDR3 nucleotides are TGTGCCAGTCAAACAGGGACATCGTTTAACTATGGCTACACCTTC. V and J are TRBV19 and TRBJ1-2; D perhaps matches TRBD1 (6 bases). V dropped 8 bases and J dropped 1 base, with 17 bases sitting between them. The CDR3 sequence is 15 residues long. CDR1 and CDR2 from the germline V gene are LNHDA and SQIVND (reference sequence).

The chain recombines TRBV7-2 with TRBJ1-6; 7 nucleotides agree with TRBD1. After removal of 2 bases from V and 6 bases from J, the junction contained 10 bases not matched to a gene. The CDR3 contains 17 residues. From germline, CDR1 is SGHTA and CDR2 FQGNSA. The CDR3 protein is CASSLYPLTGTNSPLHF. For the CDR3, the DNA is TGTGCCAGCAGCTTATACCCATTGACAGGGACTAATTCACCCCTCCACTTT.

This chain uses TRBV7-9 with TRBJ1-2, with D hard to call. V was trimmed by 0 bases and J by 5 bases, leaving 16 bases between them. Germline assignment: CDR1 SEHNR and CDR2 FQNEAQ (reference sequence). The CDR3 length is 16 residues. In nucleotides, the CDR3 is TGTGCCAGCAGCTTAGCCCGTGAGGGCCCCCTTTATGGCTACACCTTC. Translation gives CASSLAREGPLYGYTF.

In regard to this clone: This specimen includes other DNA sequences encoding the same CDR3. The V gene is TRBV7-2, the J gene TRBJ2-3; 9 bases line up with TRBD2. This CDR3 region has 16 residues. CDR1 is SGHTA and CDR2 is FQGNSA in the germline V gene. V dropped 1 base and J dropped 1; count of bases not matched to a gene: 3. The CDR3 here is CASSLGLAGGTDTQYF. Written as DNA, the CDR3 is TGTGCCAGCAGCTTAGGGTTAGCGGGGGGCACAGATACGCAGTATTTT.

In the case of this clone: Other DNA sequences of this sample code for an identical CDR3. The V and J genes are TRBV4-3 and TRBJ2-7, with D maybe TRBD1 (6 bases). The ends were cut back, 3 bases at V and 0 bases at J, with 9 bases in the middle. This CDR3 has 14 amino acids. CDR1 and CDR2 from the germline V gene are LGHNA and YSLEER. Here the CDR3 reads CASSQDSLSYEQYF. As DNA, the CDR3 is TGCGCCAGCAGCCAGGACAGCCTCTCCTACGAGCAGTACTTC.

CDR3 coding DNA: TGTGCCAGCAGCTTAGAGGGGCCCAGCTCCTACAATGAGCAGTTCTTC. Protein: CASSLEGPSSYNEQFF. The gene calls are TRBV7-2 and TRBJ2-1; D perhaps matches TRBD1 (5 bases). Germline CDR1 SGHTA, CDR2 FQGNSA. The CDR3 extends over 16 amino acids. V was trimmed by 1 base and J by 0 bases, leaving 10 bases between them. The full variable domain, with the rest looked up from reference TRBV7-2 and TRBJ2-1, is GAGVSQSPSNKVTEKGKDVELRCDPISGHTALYWYRQSLGQGLEFLIYFQGNSAPDKSGLPSDRFSAERTGGSVSTLTIQRTQQEDSAVYLCASSLEGPSSYNEQFFGPGTRLTVL.

The chain combines TRBV5-4 with TRBJ2-3, with D perhaps matching TRBD2 (6 bases). Trimming stripped 4 bases from V and 2 bases from J, with 8 bases between. The CDR3 extends over 13 amino acids. Germline CDR1 SGHNT, CDR2 YYREEE (reference sequence). The CDR3 DNA sequence: TGTGCCAGCAGCCGGGAGATCACAGATACGCAGTATTTT. It translates to CASSREITDTQYF.

This sequence joins TRBV4-3 and TRBJ2-4, with unresolved D. This CDR3 contains 16 residues. Looked up from germline, CDR1 is LGHNA and CDR2 is YSLEER. V was pared by 0 bases and J by 0 bases, with 9 bases between. The CDR3 DNA follows: TGCGCCAGCAGCCAAGAGGTTATTAGAGCCAAAAACATTCAGTACTTC. It codes for CASSQEVIRAKNIQYF.

The V gene is TRBV11-2, the J gene TRBJ2-7; 10 nucleotides line up with TRBD2. J gave up 0 bases and V 7 bases, and 15 bases lay outside the gene matches. The CDR3 sequence is 18 residues long. In germline, CDR1 is SGHAT, CDR2 FQNNGV. DNA of the CDR3: TGTGCCAGCACCAAGCTTTTTGGACTAGCGGAGAGCTCCTACGAGCAGTACTTC. It yields the protein CASTKLFGLAESSYEQYF.

This rearrangement joins TRBV5-1 to TRBJ2-7; 10 positions agree with TRBD2. The CDR3 has 16 amino acids. Looked up from germline, CDR1 is SGHRS and CDR2 is YFSETQ. The junction had 13 bases not matched to a gene; V was cut back by 4 bases and J by 6 bases. This CDR3 reads CASSPREAGGPGEQYF. The CDR3 coding sequence is TGCGCCAGCAGCCCTCGGGAAGCGGGAGGGCCAGGCGAGCAGTACTTC.

V usage is TRBV6-2 or TRBV6-3 and J usage is TRBJ2-1; maybe TRBD2 (5 bases). The CDR3 sequence is 16 residues long. Germline CDR1 reads MNHEY; CDR2 reads SVGEGT. With 5 bases removed from V and 0 bases from J, the gap between germline ends came to 14 bases. CDR3 coding DNA: TGTGCCAGCAGTCCCAAGAGCGGAAGCTCCTACAATGAGCAGTTCTTC. Translating it yields CASSPKSGSSYNEQFF.

The chain links TRBV9 to TRBJ1-2, with D uncertain. The CDR3 runs to 16 residues. Germline values: CDR1 SGDLS, CDR2 YYNGEE. With 0 bases removed from V and 4 bases from J, the gap between germline ends came to 16 bases. This CDR3 reads CASSVGGSRLPYGYTF. In DNA, the CDR3 is TGTGCCAGCAGCGTAGGAGGCAGCCGCTTGCCCTATGGCTACACCTTC.

The chain couples TRBV7-2 to TRBJ2-2, with D hard to call. The germline V gene has CDR1 SGHTA and CDR2 FQGNSA. This CDR3 region has 12 residues. With 4 bases removed from V and 7 bases from J, the gap between germline ends came to 7 bases. The CDR3: CASSSAFGELFF. CDR3 nucleotides: TGTGCCAGCAGCTCAGCCTTCGGGGAGCTGTTTTTT.

V gene TRBV4-1 combines with J gene TRBJ2-3; D perhaps matches TRBD2 (6 bases). CDR3 length: 16 amino acids. CDR1 and CDR2 (germline): MGHRA, YSYEKL. V was clipped by 4 bases and J by 1 base, with 15 bases between them. The CDR3 coding sequence is TGCGCCAGCAGCCGGGGAGGCGGGGTTGGCACAGATACGCAGTATTTT. Translation: CASSRGGGVGTDTQYF.

J is TRBJ1-1 and V is TRBV7-9, with no clear D. The CDR3 is 13 amino acids. The V end was cut by 2 bases, the J end by 0 bases, with 4 bases between. Per germline, CDR1 SEHNR and CDR2 FQNEAQ (reference sequence). The CDR3 region is CASSLSVNTEAFF. The DNA of the CDR3 is TGTGCCAGCAGCTTAAGCGTGAACACTGAAGCTTTCTTT. The whole variable domain, remainder taken from reference TRBV7-9 and TRBJ1-1, is DTGVSQNPRHKITKRGQNVTFRCDPISEHNRLYWYRQTLGQGPEFLTYFQNEAQLEKSRLLSDRFSAERPKGSFSTLEIQRTEQGDSAMYLCASSLSVNTEAFFGQGTRLTVV.